These 23 T cell receptor beta chains were sequenced from one sample in a study of naive CD8 T cells in extremely preterm neonates. Study results and caveats: Preterm infants showed shorter CDR3s, fewer N additions and less trimming than older groups.

Extremely preterm deliveries at about 23-27 weeks of gestation provided the preterm samples. The data were produced by immunoSEQ multiplex PCR, yet TCRdb's version contains in-frame clones alone and is incomplete. The sample has around 23,000 clones; approximately 90% are singletons. These receptors are not linked to any known antigen. The material sequenced was naive CD8+ T cells from cord blood. These receptors were collected from a boy who was born preterm.

J is TRBJ2-1 and V is TRBV4-1, with 7 positions matching TRBD2. The V and J ends lost 4 bases and 8 bases, in that order; junction bases with no gene match: 11. Germline V gene lookup returns CDR1 MGHRA and CDR2 YSYEKL. CDR3 size: 15 residues. CDR3 sequence: CASSPNRDYIDEQFF. Here the CDR3 DNA reads TGCGCCAGCAGCCCTAACCGGGACTATATCGATGAGCAGTTCTTC.

This clone was counted between two and nine times. V usage is TRBV4-1 and J usage is TRBJ1-5; D possibly corresponds to TRBD1 (5 bases). Trimming took off 1 base at V and 7 bases at J, with 8 bases between the two ends. In germline, CDR1 is MGHRA, CDR2 YSYEKL. This CDR3 is 13 amino acids long. The DNA for the CDR3 is TGCGCCAGCAGCCAAGCCAGGGCACAGCCCCAGCATTTT. It encodes CASSQARAQPQHF.

CDR3 nucleotides: TGTGCCAGCAGTGAAGCGGGACAGGGTTTTTATGGCTACACCTTC. Its translation: CASSEAGQGFYGYTF. The gene calls are TRBV6-1 and TRBJ1-2; TRBD1 matches at 9 bases. The germline gives CDR1 MNHNS, CDR2 SASEGT. This CDR3 has 15 amino acids. After removal of 0 bases from V and 5 bases from J, the junction contained 4 bases not matched to a gene.

The chain combines TRBV5-1 with TRBJ1-2, with a tentative D call TRBD1 (5 bases). CDR1 is SGHRS, CDR2 YFSETQ, per germline. The CDR3 covers 14 residues. The V end was cut by 0 bases, the J end by 0 bases, with 6 bases between. The CDR3 protein is CASSLGGANYGYTF. The CDR3 nucleotides read TGCGCCAGCAGCTTGGGGGGCGCTAACTATGGCTACACCTTC.

The genes are TRBV11-2 and TRBJ1-2; TRBD1 matches at 10 bases. Germline V gene lookup returns CDR1 SGHAT and CDR2 FQNNGV. This CDR3 is built from 14 residues. J lost 5 bases, V lost 4 bases, and 4 bases had no gene match. CDR3 in amino acids: CASSSGTGVYGYTF. The DNA of the CDR3 is TGTGCCAGCAGCTCGGGGACAGGGGTTTATGGCTACACCTTC.

The chain links TRBV29-1 to TRBJ2-2; 7 bases match TRBD1. V trimming: 2 bases; J trimming: 6 bases; junction bases outside the gene matches: 0. This CDR3 comprises 12 residues. The germline V gene has CDR1 SQVTM and CDR2 ANQGSEA. The CDR3 DNA is TGCAGCGTTGAACAGGGGGCCGGGGAGCTGTTTTTT. Protein sequence: CSVEQGAGELFF.

As to this clone: Being one base from a much bigger clone, this may be a read error. This CDR3 is also generated by other DNA sequences in the sample. This chain uses TRBV5-4 with TRBJ2-7, with 11 positions matching TRBD1. Germline values: CDR1 SGHNT, CDR2 YYREEE (reference sequence). The CDR3 totals 14 residues. The V and J ends lost 2 bases and 3 bases, in that order; junction bases with no gene match: 1. The CDR3 sequence is CASSLGTGGYEQYF. CDR3 bases: TGTGCCAGCAGCTTAGGGACAGGGGGCTACGAGCAGTACTTC.

The chain carries TRBV27 and TRBJ1-1, with D tentatively TRBD1 (6 bases). The germline V gene encodes CDR1 MNHEY and CDR2 SMNVEV (reference sequence). With 0 bases removed from V and 3 bases from J, the gap between germline ends came to 11 bases. This CDR3 has 15 amino acids. CDR3 bases: TGTGCCAGCAGTTTATCTCCCCGACAGGACACTGAAGCTTTCTTT. Its translation is CASSLSPRQDTEAFF.

The rearrangement joins TRBV7-2 to TRBJ2-3; 7 nucleotides align to TRBD1. Germline CDR1 is SGHTA and CDR2 is FQGNSA. CDR3 length: 14 residues. J was trimmed by 1 base and V by 3 bases; bases with no gene match: 1. This chain's CDR3 is CASSFGQGTDTQYF. The CDR3 DNA reads as TGTGCCAGCAGCTTTGGACAGGGCACAGATACGCAGTATTTT.

V usage is TRBV19 and J usage is TRBJ2-7; 10 nucleotides line up with TRBD1. This CDR3 contains 14 residues. Trimming cost V 7 bases and J 3 bases; bases outside gene matches: 6. Germline values: CDR1 LNHDA, CDR2 SQIVND (reference sequence). The CDR3 sequence: CASIWTGGNYEQYF. CDR3 sequence (DNA): TGTGCCAGTATCTGGACAGGGGGAAACTACGAGCAGTACTTC.

V is TRBV4-3 and J is TRBJ2-3; 14 nucleotides agree with TRBD2. Germline loops: CDR1 LGHNA, CDR2 YSLEER. The junction had 6 bases not matched to a gene; V was cut back by 1 base and J by 6 bases. CDR3 length equals 17 residues. This CDR3 is CASSQVRLAGGLDTQYF. The CDR3 DNA sequence: TGCGCCAGCAGCCAAGTCCGACTAGCGGGGGGGCTCGATACGCAGTATTTT.

The chain links TRBV27 to TRBJ1-1; no firm D call. The germline gives CDR1 MNHEY, CDR2 SMNVEV (reference sequence). The CDR3 is 12 amino acids. The V end was cut by 7 bases, the J end by 1 base, with 7 bases between. This CDR3 is CASKRANTEAFF. For the CDR3, the DNA is TGTGCCAGCAAGAGGGCGAACACTGAAGCTTTCTTT.

The chain has TRBV6-1 and TRBJ1-4; maybe TRBD1 (5 bases). V lost 3 bases and J 7 bases, leaving 12 bases between the germline ends. The CDR3 sequence is 14 residues long. Germline V gene sequence: CDR1 MNHNS, CDR2 SASEGT. The CDR3 DNA sequence: TGTGCCAGCAGTGAGATGCAGGGAGGTGAAAAACTGTTTTTT. Translating it yields CASSEMQGGEKLFF.

The gene calls are TRBV9 and TRBJ2-3; unclear D gene. The CDR3 length is 13 residues. In germline, CDR1 is SGDLS, CDR2 YYNGEE. Trimming removed 0 bases at V and 1 base at J, with 3 bases between. The CDR3 sequence: CASSVEGTDTQYF. Written as DNA, the CDR3 is TGTGCCAGCAGCGTAGAGGGCACAGATACGCAGTATTTT.

This chain connects TRBV29-1 to TRBJ2-3; D is undetermined. CDR1 and CDR2 from the germline V gene are SQVTM and ANQGSEA. CDR3 length: 9 amino acids. Deletions cut 4 bases from V and 4 bases from J, with 0 bases between. This CDR3 reads CSVADTQYF. In DNA form, the CDR3 reads TGCAGCGTTGCAGATACGCAGTATTTT.

The rearrangement links TRBV9 to TRBJ2-1; 11 bases align to TRBD2. The trim removed 3 bases at V and 6 bases at J, leaving 2 bases unmatched. Germline assignment: CDR1 SGDLS and CDR2 YYNGEE. The CDR3 consists of 14 residues. The CDR3 reads CASSGSGGANEQFF. CDR3 nucleotide sequence: TGTGCCAGCAGCGGTAGCGGGGGGGCCAATGAGCAGTTCTTC.

This sequence joins TRBV5-1 and TRBJ2-7; a weak D match, TRBD1 (6 bases). Trimming left V 0 bases short and J 4 bases short, with 8 bases between. The CDR3 contains 13 residues. Germline assignment: CDR1 SGHRS and CDR2 YFSETQ. CDR3 region: CASSLARGYEQYF. The DNA for the CDR3 is TGCGCCAGCAGCTTGGCCAGGGGTTACGAGCAGTACTTC.

The gene calls are TRBV6-1 and TRBJ2-1, with D unresolved. Looked up from germline, CDR1 is MNHNS and CDR2 is SASEGT. The CDR3 runs 14 residues. Deletions cut 7 bases from V and 0 bases from J, with 10 bases between. The chain's CDR3 is CASTIFGSYNEQFF. The CDR3 bases are TGTGCCAGCACCATTTTTGGCTCCTACAATGAGCAGTTCTTC.

The rearrangement joins TRBV11-3 to TRBJ2-6; 11 bases line up with TRBD2. The V and J ends lost 4 bases and 4 bases, in that order; junction bases with no gene match: 9. This CDR3 region has 18 residues. Germline lookup yields CDR1 SGHNT and CDR2 YENEEA. Here the CDR3 DNA reads TGTGCCAGCAGCTCCCATAGCGGGGGGGCGGAAGGGGCCAACGTCCTGACTTTC. This encodes CASSSHSGGAEGANVLTF. Looking up the rest from reference TRBV11-3 and TRBJ2-6 gives the full variable domain: EAGVVQSPRYKIIEKKQPVAFWCNPISGHNTLYWYLQNLGQGPELLIRYENEEAVDDSQLPKDRFSAERLKGVDSTLKIQPAELGDSAVYLCASSSHSGGAEGANVLTFGAGSRLTVL.

The rearrangement uses TRBV11-2 and TRBJ2-3, with TRBD2 matching 8 bases. The V gene end was trimmed by 0 bases and the J gene end by 2 bases; junction bases not matched to a gene: 4. CDR1 and CDR2 from the germline V gene are SGHAT and FQNNGV. The CDR3 has 16 amino acids. The CDR3 here is CASSLEAGGATDTQYF. CDR3 in DNA: TGTGCCAGCAGCTTAGAAGCCGGGGGGGCCACAGATACGCAGTATTTT.

The rearrangement joins TRBV12-5 to TRBJ2-7, with TRBD2 matching over 8 bases. This CDR3 spans 13 amino acids. Germline trimming cut 1 base from V and 6 bases from J; bases unmatched to any gene: 2. Per the germline V gene, CDR1 is LGHNT and CDR2 is FRNRAP. The CDR3 DNA sequence: TGTGCTAGTGGTTTGGCGGGGGGGCTCGAGCAGTACTTC. Protein sequence: CASGLAGGLEQYF.

About this clone: This same CDR3 is encoded by further DNA sequences in the sample. The chain links TRBV6-5 to TRBJ2-5, with D possibly TRBD2 on 7 matching bases. The germline CDR1 and CDR2 sequences are MNHEY and SVGAGI. This CDR3 contains 13 residues. The V end lost 2 bases, the J end lost 5 bases, and 9 bases lay between the germline ends. CDR3 sequence (DNA): TGTGCCAGCAGTTACGGGGGGGCCGAGACCCAGTACTTC. Translation: CASSYGGAETQYF.

V usage is TRBV19 and J usage is TRBJ2-2; D is unresolved. The germline V gene has CDR1 LNHDA and CDR2 SQIVND (reference sequence). Trimming removed 2 bases from V and 3 bases from J, with 1 base in between. The CDR3 length is 12 residues. The CDR3 sequence is CASSIHTGELFF. The CDR3 DNA follows: TGTGCCAGTAGTATACACACCGGGGAGCTGTTTTTT.